Listed below are T cell receptor beta chains from one sample, sequenced in a study of T cells in Graves' hyperthyroidism and ophthalmopathy. A single record per CDR3 protein comes from TCRdb applying MiXCR to the multiplex PCR reads. The data show hundreds of thousands of distinct CDR3 sequences, with nearly 20% seen just once and approximately 50% held by the top ten. Sequenced: blood. The receptors stem from a man between 40 and 49 years old with Graves' ophthalmopathy. Both conserved end residues are part of each CDR3. A D gene is named only where the DNA matches it firmly. Expanded clones are given a class, and other clones once, few, many or no size at all.

cdr3_nt: TGCGCCAGCAGTAAAGAGTCCTATAATTCACCCCTCCACTTT
cdr3_aa: CASSKESYNSPLHF
v_call: TRBV5-1
j_call: TRBJ1-6
d_call: -
clone_size: -

cdr3_nt: TGTGCCAGTATGGCATTAGCGGGAGTTAACAACAATGAGCAGTTCTTC
cdr3_aa: CASMALAGVNNNEQFF
v_call: TRBV19
j_call: TRBJ2-1
d_call: TRBD2
clone_size: -

cdr3_nt: TGTGCCACCAGCAGAGGACGAATAGGCAATCAGCCCCAGCATTTT
cdr3_aa: CATSRGRIGNQPQHF
v_call: TRBV15
j_call: TRBJ1-5
d_call: -
clone_size: -

cdr3_nt: TGTGCCAGCAGTTCCCTTTCAGGGGGCAGGGACACTGAAGCTTTCTTT
cdr3_aa: CASSSLSGGRDTEAFF
v_call: TRBV6-9
j_call: TRBJ1-1
d_call: TRBD1
clone_size: -

cdr3_nt: TGTGCCAGCATCCCGGGCCAGGGGGCAGGGGGAGGGTGGCCCCAGCATTTT
cdr3_aa: CASIPGQGAGGGWPQHF
v_call: TRBV12-3/TRBV12-4
j_call: TRBJ1-5
d_call: TRBD1
clone_size: -

cdr3_nt: TGTGCCAGCAGCGTACAAGGCTCAAGGGATACGCAGTATTTT
cdr3_aa: CASSVQGSRDTQYF
v_call: TRBV9
j_call: TRBJ2-3
d_call: -
clone_size: -

cdr3_nt: TGTGCCAGCAGTCTACTCTCAGGGGGAGCCTACGAGCAGTACTTC
cdr3_aa: CASSLLSGGAYEQYF
v_call: TRBV6-2/TRBV6-3
j_call: TRBJ2-7
d_call: TRBD1
clone_size: few

cdr3_nt: TGTGCCAGCAGTATAATGACAGGGGGCTACGAGCAGTACTTC
cdr3_aa: CASSIMTGGYEQYF
v_call: TRBV2
j_call: TRBJ2-7
d_call: TRBD1
clone_size: many

cdr3_nt: TGTGCCAGCAGCTCCCCGGGTCGGGGAAGCTCCTACGAGCAGTACTTC
cdr3_aa: CASSSPGRGSSYEQYF
v_call: TRBV7-2
j_call: TRBJ2-7
d_call: -
clone_size: -

cdr3_nt: TGTGCCAGCAGGAGGCCTAGCGGGCACGGGGAGCTGTTTTTT
cdr3_aa: CASRRPSGHGELFF
v_call: TRBV6-2/TRBV6-3
j_call: TRBJ2-2
d_call: TRBD2
clone_size: -

cdr3_nt: TGCAGCGTTGAAGTAACAGGGGTCGAGCAGTACTTC
cdr3_aa: CSVEVTGVEQYF
v_call: TRBV29-1
j_call: TRBJ2-7
d_call: TRBD1
clone_size: many

cdr3_nt: TGTGCCAGCAGGACCCAGGGATATGGCTACACCTTC
cdr3_aa: CASRTQGYGYTF
v_call: TRBV28
j_call: TRBJ1-2
d_call: -
clone_size: -

cdr3_nt: TGCGCCAGCAGCTTGTGGCTAGGAGGGGATGAGCAGTTCTTC
cdr3_aa: CASSLWLGGDEQFF
v_call: TRBV5-1
j_call: TRBJ2-1
d_call: -
clone_size: -

cdr3_nt: TGTGCCAGCAGGACCTTTGATCAGGGGTTTAACGGGGAGCTGTTTTTT
cdr3_aa: CASRTFDQGFNGELFF
v_call: TRBV3-1
j_call: TRBJ2-2
d_call: -
clone_size: -

cdr3_nt: TGTGCCAGCAGTAGCCGGGTAGTAGGTTCACCCCTCCACTTT
cdr3_aa: CASSSRVVGSPLHF
v_call: TRBV11-2
j_call: TRBJ1-6
d_call: -
clone_size: -

cdr3_nt: TGTGCCAGCAGCTTAGGACTAGCAGCCCTCACCGGGGAGCTGTTTTTT
cdr3_aa: CASSLGLAALTGELFF
v_call: TRBV11-1
j_call: TRBJ2-2
d_call: TRBD2
clone_size: once

cdr3_nt: TGCAGCGTTGAAGGCGGGACAGGGGGCGACAAAGCTTTCTTT
cdr3_aa: CSVEGGTGGDKAFF
v_call: TRBV29-1
j_call: TRBJ1-1
d_call: TRBD1
clone_size: -

cdr3_nt: TGTGCCATCAGTGAGTCTTTAAGGGGATTAGGCTCCTACGAGCAGTACTTC
cdr3_aa: CAISESLRGLGSYEQYF
v_call: TRBV10-3
j_call: TRBJ2-7
d_call: -
clone_size: few

cdr3_nt: TGTGCCAGCAGCTTAGCAACGGGGGGGGTATTCAATGAGCAGTTCTTC
cdr3_aa: CASSLATGGVFNEQFF
v_call: TRBV7-9
j_call: TRBJ2-1
d_call: TRBD2
clone_size: -

cdr3_nt: TGTGCCAGCAGCTTAGCGGGACTAGCAGCATTCAATGAGCAGTTCTTC
cdr3_aa: CASSLAGLAAFNEQFF
v_call: TRBV7-9
j_call: TRBJ2-1
d_call: TRBD2
clone_size: few

cdr3_nt: TGTGCCAGCAGCCGCCAGACAGGGGGCGTTGGAAACACCATATATTTT
cdr3_aa: CASSRQTGGVGNTIYF
v_call: TRBV12-3/TRBV12-4
j_call: TRBJ1-3
d_call: TRBD1
clone_size: many

cdr3_nt: TGTGCCAGCAGTTACCCACTAGCGGGAGATTGGAATGAGCAGTTCTTC
cdr3_aa: CASSYPLAGDWNEQFF
v_call: TRBV6-2/TRBV6-3
j_call: TRBJ2-1
d_call: TRBD2
clone_size: -

cdr3_nt: TGTGCCAGCAGGAATGATGAGGGTAGTTTCACTGAAGCTTTCTTT
cdr3_aa: CASRNDEGSFTEAFF
v_call: TRBV12-3/TRBV12-4
j_call: TRBJ1-1
d_call: -
clone_size: few

cdr3_nt: TGTGCCAGCAGCCCTAGCGTCGGTTCCTACGAGCAGTACTTC
cdr3_aa: CASSPSVGSYEQYF
v_call: TRBV3-1
j_call: TRBJ2-7
d_call: -
clone_size: few

cdr3_nt: TGTGCCACCCGACGGGGCACTAACACCGGGGAGCTGTTTTTT
cdr3_aa: CATRRGTNTGELFF
v_call: TRBV11-3
j_call: TRBJ2-2
d_call: -
clone_size: many

cdr3_nt: TGTGCCAGCAGTTTCATGTGGGGGCAGCGATATGGCTACACCTTC
cdr3_aa: CASSFMWGQRYGYTF
v_call: TRBV12-3/TRBV12-4
j_call: TRBJ1-2
d_call: -
clone_size: many

cdr3_nt: TGCAGCGTTGAAGAGGCGGGTATGAACACTGAAGCTTTCTTT
cdr3_aa: CSVEEAGMNTEAFF
v_call: TRBV29-1
j_call: TRBJ1-1
d_call: -
clone_size: few